These 3 T cell receptor beta chains came from one sample sequenced in a study of somatic mutations in cytotoxic T cells in rheumatoid arthritis. The method was immunoSEQ multiplex PCR; TCRdb's version includes in-frame clones alone and lacks a portion of them. The table lists 20,000 or so clones, about 85% of them singletons. The sequenced sample was CD8+ T cells sorted from blood. These receptors originate from a woman between 40 and 55 years old with rheumatoid arthritis.

This clone was recorded once. V is TRBV28 and J is TRBJ2-1; 12 bases match TRBD2. The V gene's germline CDR1 is MDHEN and CDR2 SYDVKM. The CDR3 extends over 16 amino acids. The junction had 6 bases not matched to a gene; V was cut back by 2 bases and J by 7 bases. The chain's CDR3 is CASSLLAGGWGNEQFF. CDR3 bases: TGTGCCAGCAGTTTACTAGCGGGAGGGTGGGGGAATGAGCAGTTCTTC.

The chain combines TRBV11-2 with TRBJ2-5, with 8 bases aligning to TRBD1. V shed 0 bases, J shed 4 bases, and the junction held 10 bases outside the gene matches. The CDR3 length is 17 residues. The germline V gene has CDR1 SGHAT and CDR2 FQNNGV. DNA of the CDR3: TGTGCCAGCAGCTTAGAGCCAGGGGGCCCCCCCCGAGAGACCCAGTACTTC. This translates into CASSLEPGGPPRETQYF.

The chain has TRBV19 and TRBJ2-5, with TRBD2 matching over 13 bases. Looked up from germline, CDR1 is LNHDA and CDR2 is SQIVND (reference sequence). The CDR3 extends over 15 amino acids. V shed 4 bases and J 4 bases; nucleotides not matched to a gene: 3. The CDR3, as DNA: TGTGCCAGTAGTACGGGACTAGCGGGAATAGAGACCCAGTACTTC. Translated, it gives CASSTGLAGIETQYF.